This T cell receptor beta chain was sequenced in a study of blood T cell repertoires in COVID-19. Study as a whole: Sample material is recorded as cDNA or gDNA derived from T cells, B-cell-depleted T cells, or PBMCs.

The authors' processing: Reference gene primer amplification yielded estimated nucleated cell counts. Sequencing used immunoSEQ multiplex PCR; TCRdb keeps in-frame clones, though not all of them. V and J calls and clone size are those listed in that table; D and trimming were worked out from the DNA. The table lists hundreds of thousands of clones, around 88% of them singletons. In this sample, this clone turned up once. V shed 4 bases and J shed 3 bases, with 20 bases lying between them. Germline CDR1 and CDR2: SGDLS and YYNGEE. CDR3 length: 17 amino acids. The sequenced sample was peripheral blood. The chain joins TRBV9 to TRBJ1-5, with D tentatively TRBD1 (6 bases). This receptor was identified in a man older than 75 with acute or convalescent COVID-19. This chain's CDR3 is CASSSTRGRTINQPQHF. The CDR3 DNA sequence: TGTGCCAGCAGCTCAACCAGGGGCCGCACCATCAATCAGCCCCAGCATTTT. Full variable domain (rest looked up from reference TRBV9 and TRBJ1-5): DSGVTQTPKHLITATGQRVTLRCSPRSGDLSVYWYQQSLDQGLQFLIQYYNGEERAKGNILERFSAQQFPDLHSELNLSSLELGDSALYFCASSSTRGRTINQPQHFGDGTRLSIL.